Listed below are T cell receptor beta chains from one sample, sequenced in a study of T cell repertoires in cytomegalovirus infection. The antigens these receptors bind are not known. TCRdb re-analysed the reads in MiXCR, keeping a single row per CDR3 protein. This repertoire shows roughly 500,000 distinct CDR3 sequences, roughly a third found once; its top ten account for roughly a sixth. The starting material was cultured PBMCs, obtained from culture after CMV antigen stimulation. These receptors were collected from a human donor in good health (CMV status not recorded). Some clones in this sample may be carry-over from other donors' samples. Each CDR3 is given with its conserved first and last residue. The D gene is left open where the match is weak. Some rows mark clone size as missing; the rest say once, few, many or name a class of expanded clone.

v_gene,abundance,d_gene,j_gene,CDR3nt,CDR3aa
TRBV7-2,-,-,TRBJ1-5,TGTGCCAGCAGCTTCTTCAGTCTGGGCAATCAGCCCCAGCATTTT,CASSFFSLGNQPQHF
TRBV6-2/TRBV6-3,-,-,TRBJ1-1,TGTGCCAGCAGTTACCCCCCACAGGGAAAAGAGGATCCTGAAGCTTTCTTT,CASSYPPQGKEDPEAFF
TRBV11-2,few,TRBD1,TRBJ2-4,TGTGCCAGCAGCTACCGGGACAGGGTCGCCAAAAACATTCAGTACTTC,CASSYRDRVAKNIQYF
TRBV12-3/TRBV12-4,few,TRBD1,TRBJ1-2,TGTGCCAGCAGAATCCCGGGACAGGGGGTAGACGGCTACACCTTC,CASRIPGQGVDGYTF
TRBV6-2/TRBV6-3,few,TRBD2,TRBJ2-5,TGTGCCAGCAGCAAGCGGGGTCAAGAGACCCAGTACTTC,CASSKRGQETQYF
TRBV3-1,-,-,TRBJ2-1,TGTGCCAGCAGCCCAGCGGGCGTAGTCTACAATGAGCAGTTCTTC,CASSPAGVVYNEQFF
TRBV6-2/TRBV6-3,-,-,TRBJ1-5,TGTGCCAGCAGAGGACCACAGTCCCCGGAGCATCAGCCCCAGCATTTT,CASRGPQSPEHQPQHF
TRBV4-3,-,TRBD2,TRBJ2-5,TGCGCCAGCAGCCAAGATCTACTAGCGGGCCAAGAGACCCAGTACTTC,CASSQDLLAGQETQYF
TRBV4-1,-,-,TRBJ2-1,TGCGCCAGCAGCCAAGATCAAGGGCCCCACAATGAGCAGTTCTTC,CASSQDQGPHNEQFF
TRBV27,-,-,TRBJ1-6,TGTGCCAGCAGTTGGGGGGCGGGTTCACCCCTCCACTTT,CASSWGAGSPLHF
TRBV7-2,many,TRBD2,TRBJ2-1,TGTGCCAGCAGCAGACTAGCGGGAAATCTGAATGAGCAGTTCTTC,CASSRLAGNLNEQFF
TRBV7-2,-,TRBD2,TRBJ2-3,TGTGCCAGCAGCCACGCCGGGATTCTGGGGGGGAAAGATACGCAGTATTTT,CASSHAGILGGKDTQYF
TRBV7-6,few,TRBD1,TRBJ1-1,TGTGCCAGCAGCTTCGAACAGGGGCGGAACACTGAAGCTTTCTTT,CASSFEQGRNTEAFF
TRBV11-2,many,-,TRBJ2-5,TGTGCCAGCAGCCCGTCCGGTGGCCAGGAGACCCAGTACTTC,CASSPSGGQETQYF
TRBV15,-,-,TRBJ1-1,TGTGCCACCAGCACCCCCGTAGATAGGAGGATGAACACTGAAGCTTTCTTT,CATSTPVDRRMNTEAFF
TRBV10-1,-,TRBD2,TRBJ2-7,TGCGCCAGCAGCAAATTTAGCGGGAGTGACTACGAGCAGTACTTC,CASSKFSGSDYEQYF
TRBV28,-,-,TRBJ1-1,TGTGCCAGCAGTTTAAGGCGACTGAAAGGGCCTGAAGCTTTCTTT,CASSLRRLKGPEAFF
TRBV6-1,-,-,TRBJ1-5,TGTGCCTCAAACATGGAGAGGGGCCAGCCCCAGCATTTT,CASNMERGQPQHF
TRBV30,-,-,TRBJ2-1,TGTGCCTGGAGTGTACGTGCTAGCGCGGCCGATGAGCAGTTCTTC,CAWSVRASAADEQFF
TRBV10-1,once,-,TRBJ1-1,TGCGCCAGCAGTGAGGGAGGGCCGCCGAACACTGAAGCTTTCTTT,CASSEGGPPNTEAFF
TRBV6-1,-,-,TRBJ2-7,TGTGCCAGCAGGGTGGCAGGGTTAGACTACGAGCAGTACTTC,CASRVAGLDYEQYF
TRBV20-1,-,TRBD2,TRBJ2-5,TGCAGTGCTAGGCTAGCGGGAGTAGGAGAGACCCAGTACTTC,CSARLAGVGETQYF
TRBV7-3,few,-,TRBJ2-5,TGTGCCAGCAGCTTGGGTATGCAATCCGAAGGGGAGACCCAGTACTTC,CASSLGMQSEGETQYF
TRBV5-1,few,TRBD1,TRBJ1-4,TGCGCCAGCAGCTTAGGGACAGAGGGTGAAAAACTGTTTTTT,CASSLGTEGEKLFF
TRBV6-1,-,-,TRBJ1-1,TGTGCCACCAGGACATCTAAGGCTTTCTTT,CATRTSKAFF
TRBV27,-,-,TRBJ2-1,TGTGCCAGCAGTTTACAGGTCGGCGTAGAGGCACATGAGCAGTTCTTC,CASSLQVGVEAHEQFF
TRBV7-2,many,TRBD2,TRBJ2-7,TGTGCCAGCAGCTTGTCCCACATAGCGGGTGCACGCTACGAGCAGTACTTC,CASSLSHIAGARYEQYF
TRBV11-2,many,TRBD2,TRBJ2-2,TGTGCCAGCAGCTTAGTAGTCCCTAGCGGGACTAACACCGGGGAGCTGTTTTTT,CASSLVVPSGTNTGELFF
TRBV7-2,few,-,TRBJ1-3,TGTGCCAGCAGCGTAGACAGTTCGGCTGGAAACACCATATATTTT,CASSVDSSAGNTIYF
TRBV2,-,-,TRBJ2-2,TGTGCCTCCGGAGGGGCCGGCGGGGAGCTGTTTTTT,CASGGAGGELFF
TRBV7-9,-,-,TRBJ1-2,TGTGCCAGCAGCGCCGTAGCAAGGGATGTAAACTATGGCTACACCTTC,CASSAVARDVNYGYTF
TRBV20-1,-,TRBD1,TRBJ2-3,TGCAGTGCTAGTGTTGGACAGGGGAGCACAGATACGCAGTATTTT,CSASVGQGSTDTQYF
TRBV6-8,-,-,TRBJ2-1,TGTGCCAGCAGTTACTCGGGTCCCGCACTATACAATGAGCAGTTCTTC,CASSYSGPALYNEQFF
TRBV11-2,few,TRBD1,TRBJ2-2,TGTGCCAGCAGCTTAGGGACAGGGTCCGGGGAGCTGTTTTTT,CASSLGTGSGELFF
TRBV20-1,-,TRBD1,TRBJ1-1,TGCAGTGCTAACCGGGACAGCGCTGAAGCTTTCTTT,CSANRDSAEAFF
TRBV7-2,many,TRBD2,TRBJ2-3,TGTGCCAGCAGCTTAGCGCCAGGGCTAGCGGGAGGAGAAACAGATACGCAGTATTTT,CASSLAPGLAGGETDTQYF
TRBV7-2,many,TRBD2,TRBJ2-3,TGTGCCAGCAGCCCAGGGACTAGCGGGAGCACAGATACGCAGTATTTT,CASSPGTSGSTDTQYF
TRBV12-3/TRBV12-4,-,-,TRBJ1-1,TGTGCCAGCAGTCCCCGACAGTCCGATTTGAACACTGAAGCTTTCTTT,CASSPRQSDLNTEAFF
TRBV4-2,few,-,TRBJ1-1,TGTGCCAGCAGCCGACGGGGTACGTCGAACACTGAAGCTTTCTTT,CASSRRGTSNTEAFF
TRBV12-3/TRBV12-4,-,TRBD1,TRBJ2-5,TGTGCCAGCAGCTGGGGGACAGGCCAAGAGACCCAGTACTTC,CASSWGTGQETQYF
TRBV5-1,-,TRBD2,TRBJ2-5,TGCGCCAGCAGCCAGATCGGAGCGGGCGGGGGGGAGACCCAGTACTTC,CASSQIGAGGGETQYF
TRBV19,-,-,TRBJ1-2,TGTGCCAGTAAACAGGGAAGTCATATATCGGGTGGCTACACCTTC,CASKQGSHISGGYTF
TRBV7-2,many,-,TRBJ2-7,TGTGCCAGCAGCCCCTCCGTGGCGAAAGCCTACGAGCAGTACTTC,CASSPSVAKAYEQYF
TRBV5-1,-,-,TRBJ1-1,TGCGCCAGCAGCGTCGGGAACACTGAAGCTTTCTTT,CASSVGNTEAFF
TRBV19,once,-,TRBJ1-5,TGTGCCAGTGAGCCCGGGACATCCAATCAGCCCCAGCATTTT,CASEPGTSNQPQHF
TRBV7-2,few,-,TRBJ2-5,TGTGCCAGCAGCTTAGTTGGCAGGGAAGAGACCCAGTACTTC,CASSLVGREETQYF
TRBV5-4,-,-,TRBJ1-2,TGTGCCAGCAGCTTGTCATGGCGGGTGGGTGGCTACACCTTC,CASSLSWRVGGYTF
TRBV11-3,-,TRBD2,TRBJ2-1,TGTGCCAGCAGCTTGGTTAGCGGGAGGCCAAATGAGCAGTTCTTC,CASSLVSGRPNEQFF
TRBV15,-,-,TRBJ2-7,TGTGCCACCAGCGCAGGTAACCCTTCCAAATTACGGGGCTACGAGCAGTACTTC,CATSAGNPSKLRGYEQYF
TRBV7-2,few,-,TRBJ2-1,TGTGCCAGCAGCCCGTCCTTCTACAATGAGCAGTTCTTC,CASSPSFYNEQFF
TRBV20-1,-,TRBD2,TRBJ2-1,TGCAGTGCTAGAGCACTAGCGGGCTTAAATGAGCAGTTCTTC,CSARALAGLNEQFF
TRBV7-2,many,TRBD1,TRBJ2-5,TGTGCCAGCAGCCGGGGACAGGGAAGGCAAGAGACCCAGTACTTC,CASSRGQGRQETQYF
TRBV7-2,many,-,TRBJ1-3,TGTGCCAGCAGCCCCCTTACAGATCATGGAAACACCATATATTTT,CASSPLTDHGNTIYF
TRBV2,-,TRBD1,TRBJ1-5,TGTGCCAGCAGACAGGGGCTTAGCAATCAGCCCCAGCATTTT,CASRQGLSNQPQHF
TRBV4-3,-,-,TRBJ2-3,TGCGCCAGCAGCCAATCCCCGACGGGGACCTTGGAGCAGTATTTT,CASSQSPTGTLEQYF